This TCR beta chain was profiled in a study of T-cell memory formation after mild COVID-19. There are 17 residues in the CDR3. The germline V gene encodes CDR1 SGDLS and CDR2 YYNGEE. Trimming took 0 bases from V and 0 from J; bases not matched to a gene: 0. Only a few counts were recorded for this clonotype. TCRdb independently ran MiXCR on the 5' RACE reads; one entry per CDR3 protein. The sample shows about 430,000 distinct CDR3 sequences, less than 25% of them seen only once. Sequencing was done on a sample of PBMCs or a T cell subset sorted from them (not recorded which). This sequence originates from an adult woman who had mild COVID-19 (a few samples of this study predate the infection). Cell type and time point are not known. This chain connects TRBV9 to TRBJ2-1; 13 bases align to TRBD2. The CDR3 DNA sequence: TGTGCCAGCAGCGTAGGACTAGCGGGAGGCTCCTACAATGAGCAGTTCTTC. It codes for CASSVGLAGGSYNEQFF. Filled out from reference TRBV9 and TRBJ2-1, the complete variable domain reads DSGVTQTPKHLITATGQRVTLRCSPRSGDLSVYWYQQSLDQGLQFLIQYYNGEERAKGNILERFSAQQFPDLHSELNLSSLELGDSALYFCASSVGLAGGSYNEQFFGPGTRLTVL.